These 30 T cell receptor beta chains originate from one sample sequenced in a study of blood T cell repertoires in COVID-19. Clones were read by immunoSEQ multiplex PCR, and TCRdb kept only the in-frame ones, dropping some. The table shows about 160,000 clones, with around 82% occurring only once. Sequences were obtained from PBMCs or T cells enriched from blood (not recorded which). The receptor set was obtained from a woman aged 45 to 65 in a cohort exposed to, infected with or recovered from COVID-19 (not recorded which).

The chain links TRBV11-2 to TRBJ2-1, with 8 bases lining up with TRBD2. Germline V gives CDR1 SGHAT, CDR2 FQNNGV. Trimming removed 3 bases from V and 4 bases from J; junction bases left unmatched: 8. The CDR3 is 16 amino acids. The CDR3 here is CASSFPGAGVYNEQFF. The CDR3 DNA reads TGTGCCAGCAGCTTCCCGGGAGCGGGAGTGTACAATGAGCAGTTCTTC.

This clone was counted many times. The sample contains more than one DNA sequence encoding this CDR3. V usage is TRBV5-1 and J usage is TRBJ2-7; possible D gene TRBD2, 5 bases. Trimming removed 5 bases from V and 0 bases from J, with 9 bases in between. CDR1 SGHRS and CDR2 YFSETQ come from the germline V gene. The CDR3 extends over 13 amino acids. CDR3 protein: CASSTGSSYEQYF. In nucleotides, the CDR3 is TGCGCCAGCAGTACGGGGTCCTCCTACGAGCAGTACTTC.

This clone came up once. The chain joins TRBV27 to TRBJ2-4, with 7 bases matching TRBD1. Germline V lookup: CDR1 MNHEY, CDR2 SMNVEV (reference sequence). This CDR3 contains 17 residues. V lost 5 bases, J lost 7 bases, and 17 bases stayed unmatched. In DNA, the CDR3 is TGTGCCAGCAGTCCGTTTCGGTTGCGACAGGGCGTGAACATTCAGTACTTC. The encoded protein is CASSPFRLRQGVNIQYF.

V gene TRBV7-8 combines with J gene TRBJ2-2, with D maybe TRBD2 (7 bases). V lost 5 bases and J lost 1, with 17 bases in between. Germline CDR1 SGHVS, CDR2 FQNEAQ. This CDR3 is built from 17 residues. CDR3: CASSLNWEGENTGELFF. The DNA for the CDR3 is TGTGCCAGCAGCCTCAACTGGGAGGGGGAGAACACCGGGGAGCTGTTTTTT.

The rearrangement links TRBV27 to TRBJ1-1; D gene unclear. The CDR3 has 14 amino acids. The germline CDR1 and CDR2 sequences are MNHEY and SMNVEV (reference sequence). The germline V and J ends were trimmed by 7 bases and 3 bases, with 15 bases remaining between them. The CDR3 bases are TGTGCCAGCACCCAGAACAAGGACTACACTGAAGCTTTCTTT. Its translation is CASTQNKDYTEAFF.

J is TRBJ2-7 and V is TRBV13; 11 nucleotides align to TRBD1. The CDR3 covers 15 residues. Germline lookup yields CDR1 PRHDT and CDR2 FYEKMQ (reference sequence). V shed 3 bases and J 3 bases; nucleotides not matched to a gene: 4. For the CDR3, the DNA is TGTGCCAGCAGCTTCGGGGGGACAGGGGGCTACGAGCAGTACTTC. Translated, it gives CASSFGGTGGYEQYF.

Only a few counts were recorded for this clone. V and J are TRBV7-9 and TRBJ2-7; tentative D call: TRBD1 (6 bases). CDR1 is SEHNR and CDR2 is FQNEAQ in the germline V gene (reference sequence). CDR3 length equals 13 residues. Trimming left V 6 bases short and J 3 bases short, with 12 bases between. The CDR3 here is CASSHGTLYEQYF. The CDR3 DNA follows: TGTGCCAGCAGTCATGGGACACTCTACGAGCAGTACTTC.

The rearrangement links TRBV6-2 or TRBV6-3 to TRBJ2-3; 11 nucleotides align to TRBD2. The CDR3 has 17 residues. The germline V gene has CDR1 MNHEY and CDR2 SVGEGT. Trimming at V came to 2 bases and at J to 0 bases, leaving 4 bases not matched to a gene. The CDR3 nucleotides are TGTGCCAGCAGTTACCCTAGCGGGGGGTCTAGCACAGATACGCAGTATTTT. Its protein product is CASSYPSGGSSTDTQYF.

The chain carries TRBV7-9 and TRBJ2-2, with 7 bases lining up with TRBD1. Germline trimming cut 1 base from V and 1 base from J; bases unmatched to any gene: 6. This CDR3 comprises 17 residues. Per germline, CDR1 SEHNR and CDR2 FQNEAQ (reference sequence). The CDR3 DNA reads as TGTGCCAGCAGCTTAGTGGCCGGGACAGTGAACACCGGGGAGCTGTTTTTT. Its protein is CASSLVAGTVNTGELFF.

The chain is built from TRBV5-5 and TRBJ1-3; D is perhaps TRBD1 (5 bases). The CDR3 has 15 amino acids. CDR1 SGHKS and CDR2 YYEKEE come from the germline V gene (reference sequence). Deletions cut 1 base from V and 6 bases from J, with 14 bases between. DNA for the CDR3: TGTGCCAGCAGCTTGCTTCAGGGTCCGGAAAACACCATATATTTT. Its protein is CASSLLQGPENTIYF.

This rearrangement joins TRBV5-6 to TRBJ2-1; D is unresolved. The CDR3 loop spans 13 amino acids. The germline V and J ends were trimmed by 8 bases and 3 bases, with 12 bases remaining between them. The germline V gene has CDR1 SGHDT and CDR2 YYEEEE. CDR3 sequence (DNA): TGTGCCAGTAGTGAAGACAACTACAATGAGCAGTTCTTC. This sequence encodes CASSEDNYNEQFF.

CDR3 sequence: CASSQQGSNYGYTF. In DNA, the CDR3 is TGTGCCAGCAGCCAACAGGGATCTAACTATGGCTACACCTTC. V usage is TRBV14 and J usage is TRBJ1-2, with D maybe TRBD1 (5 bases). Trimming took off 2 bases at V and 0 bases at J, with 7 bases between the two ends. This CDR3 is built from 14 residues. The germline V gene has CDR1 SGHDN and CDR2 FVKESK.

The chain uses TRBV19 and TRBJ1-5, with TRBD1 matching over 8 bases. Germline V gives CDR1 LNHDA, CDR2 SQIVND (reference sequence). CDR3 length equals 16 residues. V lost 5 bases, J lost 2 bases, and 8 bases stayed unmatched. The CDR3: CASSAWQGAGNQPQHF. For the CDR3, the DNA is TGTGCCAGTAGTGCCTGGCAGGGGGCGGGCAATCAGCCCCAGCATTTT. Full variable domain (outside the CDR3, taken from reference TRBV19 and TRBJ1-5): DGGITQSPKYLFRKEGQNVTLSCEQNLNHDAMYWYRQDPGQGLRLIYYSQIVNDFQKGDIAEGYSVSREKKESFPLTVTSAQKNPTAFYLCASSAWQGAGNQPQHFGDGTRLSIL.

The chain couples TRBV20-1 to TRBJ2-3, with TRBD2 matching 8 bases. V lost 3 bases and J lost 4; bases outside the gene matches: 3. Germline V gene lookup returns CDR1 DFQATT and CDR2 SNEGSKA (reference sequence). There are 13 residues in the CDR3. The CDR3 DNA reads TGCAGTGCTAGTAGCGGGAACGCAGATACGCAGTATTTT. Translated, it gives CSASSGNADTQYF.

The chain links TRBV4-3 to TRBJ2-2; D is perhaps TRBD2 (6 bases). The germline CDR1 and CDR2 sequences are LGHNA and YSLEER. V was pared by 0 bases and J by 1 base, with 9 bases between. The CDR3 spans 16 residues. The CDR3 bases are TGCGCCAGCAGCCAAGATTGGGGAGGGAACACCGGGGAGCTGTTTTTT. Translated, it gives CASSQDWGGNTGELFF.

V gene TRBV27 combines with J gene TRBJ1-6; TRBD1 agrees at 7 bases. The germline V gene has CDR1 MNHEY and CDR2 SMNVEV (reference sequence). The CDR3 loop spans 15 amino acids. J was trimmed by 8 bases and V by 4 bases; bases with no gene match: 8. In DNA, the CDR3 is TGTGCCAGCAGTTCCGGACAGGTCGTTGATTCACCCCTCCACTTT. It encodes CASSSGQVVDSPLHF.

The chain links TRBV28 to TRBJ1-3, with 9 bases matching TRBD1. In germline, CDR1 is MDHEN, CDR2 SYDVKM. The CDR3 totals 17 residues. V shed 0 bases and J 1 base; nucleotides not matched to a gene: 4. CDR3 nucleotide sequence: TGTGCCAGCAGTTTATGGGCGACAGGGGGTTCTGGAAACACCATATATTTT. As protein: CASSLWATGGSGNTIYF.

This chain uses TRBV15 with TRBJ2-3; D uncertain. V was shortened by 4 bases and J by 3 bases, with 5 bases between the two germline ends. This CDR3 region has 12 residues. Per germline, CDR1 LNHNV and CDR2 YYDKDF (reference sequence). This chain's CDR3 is CATSTLTDTQYF. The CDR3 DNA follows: TGTGCCACCAGCACCCTGACAGATACGCAGTATTTT.

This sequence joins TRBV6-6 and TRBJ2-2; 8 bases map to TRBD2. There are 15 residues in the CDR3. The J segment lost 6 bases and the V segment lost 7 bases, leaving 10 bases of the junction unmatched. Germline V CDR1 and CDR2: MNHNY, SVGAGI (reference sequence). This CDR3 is CASTQAAGGPGELFF. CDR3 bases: TGTGCCAGCACCCAAGCGGCGGGGGGTCCCGGGGAGCTGTTTTTT.

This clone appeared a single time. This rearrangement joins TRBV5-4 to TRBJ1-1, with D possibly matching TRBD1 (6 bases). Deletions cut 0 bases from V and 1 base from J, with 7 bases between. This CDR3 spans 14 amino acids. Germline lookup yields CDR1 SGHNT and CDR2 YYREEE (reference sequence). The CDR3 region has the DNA TGTGCCAGCAGCTTGGCGGGACAGAACACTGAAGCTTTCTTT. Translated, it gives CASSLAGQNTEAFF.

For the CDR3, the DNA is TGTGCCAGCTCACCACCGGTCGGGGGCGGGAGTACTGAAGCTTTCTTT. This gives the protein CASSPPVGGGSTEAFF. The chain has TRBV18 and TRBJ1-1, with a tentative D call TRBD1 (6 bases). Germline lookup yields CDR1 KGHSH and CDR2 LQKENI. The CDR3 is 16 residues long. Trimming left V 0 bases short and J 5 bases short, with 16 bases between. The variable domain in full, completed from reference TRBV18 and TRBJ1-1, reads NAGVMQNPRHLVRRRGQEARLRCSPMKGHSHVYWYRQLPEEGLKFMVYLQKENIIDESGMPKERFSAEFPKEGPSILRIQQVVRGDSAAYFCASSPPVGGGSTEAFFGQGTRLTVV.

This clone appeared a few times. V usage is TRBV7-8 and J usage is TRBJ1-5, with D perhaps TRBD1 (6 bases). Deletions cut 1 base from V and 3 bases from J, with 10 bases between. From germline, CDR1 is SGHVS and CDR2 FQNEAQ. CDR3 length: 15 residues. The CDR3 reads CASSLGQEVNQPQHF. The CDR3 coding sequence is TGTGCCAGCAGCTTAGGACAGGAAGTCAATCAGCCCCAGCATTTT.

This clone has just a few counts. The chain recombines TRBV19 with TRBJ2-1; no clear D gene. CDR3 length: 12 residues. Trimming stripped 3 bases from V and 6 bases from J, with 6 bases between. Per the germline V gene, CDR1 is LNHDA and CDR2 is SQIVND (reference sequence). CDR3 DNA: TGTGCCAGTAGTATCGTTGTCAATGAGCAGTTCTTC. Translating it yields CASSIVVNEQFF.

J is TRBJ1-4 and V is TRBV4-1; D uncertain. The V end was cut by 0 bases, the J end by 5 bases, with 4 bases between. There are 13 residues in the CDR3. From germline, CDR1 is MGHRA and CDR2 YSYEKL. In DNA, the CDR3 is TGCGCCAGCAGCCAAGATCAGAATGAAAAACTGTTTTTT. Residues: CASSQDQNEKLFF.

The CDR3 DNA reads TGTGCCAGCAGGGACGACAGAGGCGGTGGTTCACCCCTCCACTTT. Its protein is CASRDDRGGGSPLHF. This chain links TRBV2 with TRBJ1-6; tentatively, D is TRBD1 (5 bases). The CDR3 extends over 15 amino acids. Germline lookup yields CDR1 SNHLY and CDR2 FYNNEI. V dropped 6 bases and J dropped 9 bases, with 18 bases sitting between them.

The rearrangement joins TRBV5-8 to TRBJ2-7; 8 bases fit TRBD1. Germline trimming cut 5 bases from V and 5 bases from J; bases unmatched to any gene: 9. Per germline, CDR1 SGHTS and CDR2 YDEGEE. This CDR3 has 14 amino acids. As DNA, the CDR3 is TGTGCCAGCAGACGTACAGGGGGTAGCAACGAGCAGTACTTC. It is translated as CASRRTGGSNEQYF.

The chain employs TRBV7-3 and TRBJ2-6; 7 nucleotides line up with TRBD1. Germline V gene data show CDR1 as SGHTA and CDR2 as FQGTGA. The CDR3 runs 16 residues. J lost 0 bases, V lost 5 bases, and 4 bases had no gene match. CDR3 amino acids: CASSDWDSSGANVLTF. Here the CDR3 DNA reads TGTGCCAGCAGCGACTGGGACAGCTCTGGGGCCAACGTCCTGACTTTC.

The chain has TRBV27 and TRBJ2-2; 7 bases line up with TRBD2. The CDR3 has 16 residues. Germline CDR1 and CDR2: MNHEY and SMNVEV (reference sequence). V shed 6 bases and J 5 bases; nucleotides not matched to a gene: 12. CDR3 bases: TGTGCCAGCAGAAAAGGTAGCGGGTTTGCTACCGGGGAGCTGTTTTTT. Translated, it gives CASRKGSGFATGELFF.

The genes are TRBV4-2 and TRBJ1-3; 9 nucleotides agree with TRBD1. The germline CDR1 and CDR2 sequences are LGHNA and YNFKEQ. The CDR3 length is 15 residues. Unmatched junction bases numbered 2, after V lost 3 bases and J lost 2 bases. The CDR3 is CASSQGQGPGNTIYF. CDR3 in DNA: TGTGCCAGCAGCCAGGGACAGGGACCTGGAAACACCATATATTTT.

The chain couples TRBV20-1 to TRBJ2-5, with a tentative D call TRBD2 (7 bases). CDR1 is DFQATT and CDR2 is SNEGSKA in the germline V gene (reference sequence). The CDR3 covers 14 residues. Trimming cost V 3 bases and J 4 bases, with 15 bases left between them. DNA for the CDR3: TGCAGTGCTAGTACCGGGGGGCCGGGAGAGACCCAGTACTTC. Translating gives CSASTGGPGETQYF.